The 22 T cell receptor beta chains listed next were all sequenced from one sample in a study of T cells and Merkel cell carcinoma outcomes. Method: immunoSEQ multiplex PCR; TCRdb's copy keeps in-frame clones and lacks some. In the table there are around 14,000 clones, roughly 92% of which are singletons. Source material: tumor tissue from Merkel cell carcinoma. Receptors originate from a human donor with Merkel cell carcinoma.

CDR3 in DNA: TGTGCCAGCAGCTTAGACTTCGGGACAGGGTCTGAAAAACTGTTTTTT. It codes for CASSLDFGTGSEKLFF. This chain uses TRBV11-2 with TRBJ1-4, with 9 bases identical to TRBD1. V lost 0 bases, J lost 7 bases, and 6 bases stayed unmatched. The germline V gene has CDR1 SGHAT and CDR2 FQNNGV. The CDR3 runs to 16 residues.

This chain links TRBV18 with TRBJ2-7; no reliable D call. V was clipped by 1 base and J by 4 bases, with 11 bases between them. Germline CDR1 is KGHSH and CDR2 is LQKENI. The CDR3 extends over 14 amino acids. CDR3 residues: CASSPQAKAYEQYF. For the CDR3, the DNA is TGTGCCAGCTCACCACAGGCGAAGGCGTACGAGCAGTACTTC.

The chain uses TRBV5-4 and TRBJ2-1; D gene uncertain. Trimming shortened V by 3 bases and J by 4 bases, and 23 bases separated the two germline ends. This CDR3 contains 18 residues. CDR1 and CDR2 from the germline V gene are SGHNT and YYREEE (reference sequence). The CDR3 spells CASSSKGLRNQPYNEQFF. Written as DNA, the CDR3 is TGTGCCAGCAGCTCCAAAGGCCTCCGGAATCAACCTTACAATGAGCAGTTCTTC.

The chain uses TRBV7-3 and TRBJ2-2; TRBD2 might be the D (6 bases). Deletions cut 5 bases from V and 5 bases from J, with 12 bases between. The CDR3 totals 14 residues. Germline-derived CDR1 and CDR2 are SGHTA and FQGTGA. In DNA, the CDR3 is TGTGCCAGCAGCGCGACTAGTTTAACCGGGGAGCTGTTTTTT. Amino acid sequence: CASSATSLTGELFF.

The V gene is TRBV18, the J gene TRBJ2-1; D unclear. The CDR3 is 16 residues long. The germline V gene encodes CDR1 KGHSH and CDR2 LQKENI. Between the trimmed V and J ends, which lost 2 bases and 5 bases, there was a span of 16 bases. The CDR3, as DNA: TGTGCCAGCTCACCATTGGGTCCCCCGGAGAACAATGAGCAGTTCTTC. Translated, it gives CASSPLGPPENNEQFF.

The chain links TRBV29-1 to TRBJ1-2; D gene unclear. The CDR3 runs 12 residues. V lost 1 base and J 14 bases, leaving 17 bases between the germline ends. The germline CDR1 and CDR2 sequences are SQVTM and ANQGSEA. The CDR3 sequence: CSVEGLSGISTF. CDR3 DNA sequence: TGCAGCGTTGAAGGACTCTCGGGAATTAGTACCTTC.

In DNA, the CDR3 is TGTGCCAGCAGCTCGGAAGGGAACACCGGGGAGCTGTTTTTT. Translation: CASSSEGNTGELFF. The rearrangement uses TRBV11-3 and TRBJ2-2, with D uncertain. This CDR3 is built from 14 residues. Germline assignment: CDR1 SGHNT and CDR2 YENEEA. V was trimmed by 4 bases and J by 1 base, leaving 7 bases between them.

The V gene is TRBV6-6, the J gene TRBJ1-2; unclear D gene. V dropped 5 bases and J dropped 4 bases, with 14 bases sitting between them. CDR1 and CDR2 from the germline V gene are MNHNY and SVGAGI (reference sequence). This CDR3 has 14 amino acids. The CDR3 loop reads CASSRARYSYGYTF. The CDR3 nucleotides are TGTGCCAGCAGTCGGGCAAGGTATAGCTATGGCTACACCTTC.

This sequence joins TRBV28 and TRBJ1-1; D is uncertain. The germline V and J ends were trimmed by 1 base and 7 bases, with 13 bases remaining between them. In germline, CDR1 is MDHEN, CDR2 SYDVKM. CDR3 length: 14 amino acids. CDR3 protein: CASSLLVASDEAFF. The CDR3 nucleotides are TGTGCCAGCAGTTTATTGGTTGCTTCGGATGAAGCTTTCTTT. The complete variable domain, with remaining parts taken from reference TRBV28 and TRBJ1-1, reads DVKVTQSSRYLVKRTGEKVFLECVQDMDHENMFWYRQDPGLGLRLIYFSYDVKMKEKGDIPEGYSVSREKKERFSLILESASTNQTSMYLCASSLLVASDEAFFGQGTRLTVV.

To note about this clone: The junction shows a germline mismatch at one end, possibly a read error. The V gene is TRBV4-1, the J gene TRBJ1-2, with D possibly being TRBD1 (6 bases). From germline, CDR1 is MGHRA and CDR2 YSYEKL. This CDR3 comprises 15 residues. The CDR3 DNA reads TGTGCCAGCAGCCAAGATCTCAGGACAGCATATGGCTACACCTTC. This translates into CASSQDLRTAYGYTF.

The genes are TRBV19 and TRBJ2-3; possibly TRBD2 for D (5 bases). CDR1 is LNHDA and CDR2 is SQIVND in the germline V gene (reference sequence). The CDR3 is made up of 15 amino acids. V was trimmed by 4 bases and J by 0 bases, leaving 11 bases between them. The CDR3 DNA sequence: TGTGCCAGTAGTAGGACTGTTACTAGCACAGATACGCAGTATTTT. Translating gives CASSRTVTSTDTQYF.

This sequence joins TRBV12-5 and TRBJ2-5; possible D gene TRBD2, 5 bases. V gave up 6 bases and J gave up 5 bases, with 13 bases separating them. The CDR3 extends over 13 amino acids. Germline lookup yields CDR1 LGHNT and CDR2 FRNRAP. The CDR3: CASGNSGSETQYF. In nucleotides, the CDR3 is TGTGCTAGTGGGAATTCGGGGTCCGAGACCCAGTACTTC.

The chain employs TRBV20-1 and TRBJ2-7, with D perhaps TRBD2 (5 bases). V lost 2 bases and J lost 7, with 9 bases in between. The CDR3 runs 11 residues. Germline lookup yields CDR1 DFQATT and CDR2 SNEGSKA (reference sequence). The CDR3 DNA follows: TGCAGTGCTAGACGAGGGAGTGAGCAGTACTTC. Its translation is CSARRGSEQYF.

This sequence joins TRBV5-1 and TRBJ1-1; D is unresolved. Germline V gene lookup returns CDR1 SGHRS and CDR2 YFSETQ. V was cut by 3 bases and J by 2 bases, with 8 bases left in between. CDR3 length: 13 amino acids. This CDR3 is CASSWAANTEAFF. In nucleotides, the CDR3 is TGCGCCAGCAGCTGGGCAGCAAACACTGAAGCTTTCTTT.

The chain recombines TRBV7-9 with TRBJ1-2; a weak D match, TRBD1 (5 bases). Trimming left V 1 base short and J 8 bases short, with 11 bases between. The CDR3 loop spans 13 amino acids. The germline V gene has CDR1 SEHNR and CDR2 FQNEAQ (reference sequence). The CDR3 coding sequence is TGTGCCAGCAGCTTAGAGGGGCCGGGGGGCTACACCTTC. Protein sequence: CASSLEGPGGYTF. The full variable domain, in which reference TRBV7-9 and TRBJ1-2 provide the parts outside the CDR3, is DTGVSQNPRHKITKRGQNVTFRCDPISEHNRLYWYRQTLGQGPEFLTYFQNEAQLEKSRLLSDRFSAERPKGSFSTLEIQRTEQGDSAMYLCASSLEGPGGYTFGSGTRLTVV.

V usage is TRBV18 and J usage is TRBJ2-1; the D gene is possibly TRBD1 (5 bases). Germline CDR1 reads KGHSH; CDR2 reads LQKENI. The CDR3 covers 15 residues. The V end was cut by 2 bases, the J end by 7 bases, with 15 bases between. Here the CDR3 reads CASSPSPFQGNEQFF. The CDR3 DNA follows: TGTGCCAGCTCACCAAGCCCCTTCCAGGGTAATGAGCAGTTCTTC.

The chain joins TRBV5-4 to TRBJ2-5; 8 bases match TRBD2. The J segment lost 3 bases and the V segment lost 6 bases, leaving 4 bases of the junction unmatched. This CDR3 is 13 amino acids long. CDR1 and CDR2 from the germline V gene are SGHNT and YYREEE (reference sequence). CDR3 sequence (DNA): TGTGCCAGCAACCAAGCGGGGGAAGAGACCCAGTACTTC. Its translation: CASNQAGEETQYF. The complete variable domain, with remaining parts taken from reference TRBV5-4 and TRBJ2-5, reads ETGVTQSPTHLIKTRGQQVTLRCSSQSGHNTVSWYQQALGQGPQFIFQYYREEENGRGNFPPRFSGLQFPNYSSELNVNALELDDSALYLCASNQAGEETQYFGPGTRLLVL.

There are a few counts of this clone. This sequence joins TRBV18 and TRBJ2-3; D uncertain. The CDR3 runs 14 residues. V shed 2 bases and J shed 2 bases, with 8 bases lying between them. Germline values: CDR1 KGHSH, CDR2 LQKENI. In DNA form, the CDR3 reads TGTGCCAGCTCACCAATCAGCGACACAGATACGCAGTATTTT. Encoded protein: CASSPISDTDTQYF.

As DNA, the CDR3 is TGCGCCAGCAGCCTGGGGACGGCCACTGAAGCTTTCTTT. This translates into CASSLGTATEAFF. This chain links TRBV5-1 with TRBJ1-1; weak D call: TRBD1 (5 bases). V lost 4 bases and J lost 4, with 11 bases in between. In germline, CDR1 is SGHRS, CDR2 YFSETQ. The CDR3 runs 13 residues.

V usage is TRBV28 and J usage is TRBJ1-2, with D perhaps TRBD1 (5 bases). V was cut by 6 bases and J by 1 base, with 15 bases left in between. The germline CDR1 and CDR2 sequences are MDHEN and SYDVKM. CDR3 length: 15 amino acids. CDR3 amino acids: CASRSRDGYNYGYTF. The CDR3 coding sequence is TGTGCCAGCAGAAGTAGGGACGGCTATAACTATGGCTACACCTTC.

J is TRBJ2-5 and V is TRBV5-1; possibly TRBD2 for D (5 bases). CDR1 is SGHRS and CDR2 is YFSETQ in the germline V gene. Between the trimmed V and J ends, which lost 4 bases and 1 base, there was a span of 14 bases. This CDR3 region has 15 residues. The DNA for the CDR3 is TGCGCCAGCAGCCCGCCTGCGGGCCTCCAAGAGACCCAGTACTTC. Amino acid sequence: CASSPPAGLQETQYF.

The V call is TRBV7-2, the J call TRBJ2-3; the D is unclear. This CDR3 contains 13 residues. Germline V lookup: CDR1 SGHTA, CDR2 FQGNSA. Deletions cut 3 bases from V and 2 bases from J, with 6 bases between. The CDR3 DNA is TGTGCCAGCAGCTTCGTCGTCACAGATACGCAGTATTTT. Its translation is CASSFVVTDTQYF.